This T cell receptor beta chain stems from a study of blood T cell repertoires in COVID-19 (dated by TCRdb to 2020 to 2022). A note on the overall study: Samples covering the acute and convalescent phases of COVID-19 were provided by collaborators in the United States, Italy and Spain. The prospective study material was composed of cDNA or gDNA derived from T cells, B-cell-depleted T cells, or PBMCs. HLA class I and class II types, where available, came from metadata supplied by the sample provider rather than from assay-based typing. The samples were drawn from two sources: the first 160 participants of the ongoing ImmuneRACE study, and fewer than 1,500 subjects contributed by 6 global collaborators. Sample metadata almost always included a de-identified subject ID, COVID-19 status, age in years and sex. Subjects who had been exposed to COVID-19, were actively infected with it, or had recovered from it provided the deeply sampled blood TCRbeta repertoires that made up the dataset. A freely available public database, intended as a resource for researchers studying the immune response to SARS-CoV-2, is where the repertoires were released.

Notes on this clone: Its recognized antigen is unknown. Germline and junction disagree at one end, which may indicate a read error.

General conclusions and limits of the study: The quantity of clinical and demographic metadata differed by source and by participant and was supplied without curation.

TCRbeta CDR3 regions were amplified from genomic DNA using the immunoSEQ Assay, a bias-controlled multiplex PCR. Processing in the source paper ran as follows. The number of nucleated cells in each sample was estimated from the amplification of reference gene primers within the assay. To quantify the absolute abundance of each unique TCRbeta CDR3 rearrangement, sequence reads were collapsed and filtered. For each sample, productive Simpson clonality was calculated as the square root of Simpson's diversity index across productive rearrangements. This is the immuneACCESS table as TCRdb keeps it, with only in-frame sequences that have V and J called. A part of the clones is gone; compared with another copy, unresolved V genes explain less than half, and the rest is unexplained. V and J calls and clone size are given by that table; D and trimming were obtained from the DNA. This sample is represented by 250,000 or so clones; roughly 80% of them were singletons. The leading ten clones occupy under 5% of the sample.

Each collaborating institution followed its own protocols to collect whole blood in K2EDTA tubes. For TCRbeta analysis, collaborators shipped samples in one of three forms: frozen whole blood, isolated PBMCs, or DNA extracted from either of those sample types. This receptor was obtained from a man aged 60 to 69 with acute or convalescent COVID-19. Material for sequencing was peripheral blood.

The base sequence is TGTGCTAGCAGCTTAGAGGTTAGCGGGAACACCGGGGAGCTGTTTTTT. Translated, this is CASSLEVSGNTGELFF. The sequence links TRBV7-7 to TRBJ2-2; 6 matching bases give a weak D call of TRBD2. Reading the germline V gene (reference sequence) gives CDR1 SSHAT and CDR2 FNYEAQ. The CDR3, cysteine through phenylalanine, is 16 amino acids long. Of the read, only the CDR3 DNA is kept; its 48 bases are in frame from base 1.